These T cell receptor beta chains were read from a single sample in a study of memory CD4+ T cells and cytomegalovirus serostatus. Assay used: immunoSEQ multiplex PCR; TCRdb lists only in-frame clones, some missing. Among around 25,000 clones listed, more than 75% were seen once. Sequencing input: memory CD4+ T cells from blood. The receptor set was obtained from an adult in good health and CMV-seronegative. CDR3s include the opening cysteine and the closing phenylalanine or tryptophan. Fields, in order: clone size, V gene, CDR3 length, D gene, J gene, CDR3 protein, CDR3 DNA. A D gene is named only where the DNA matches it firmly. A clone size is listed for some rows: how often the clone was seen (once, few, many), or a class if it is expanded.

.,TRBV6-5,13,.,TRBJ1-1,CASSWGQNTEAFF,TGTGCCAGCAGTTGGGGACAGAACACTGAAGCTTTCTTT
.,TRBV5-1,15,.,TRBJ2-2,CASSFGGTNTGELFF,TGCGCCAGCAGCTTCGGCGGGACGAACACCGGGGAGCTGTTTTTT
.,TRBV7-2,15,TRBD1,TRBJ2-7,CASSFQTGGASEQYF,TGTGCCAGCAGCTTCCAGACAGGGGGCGCCTCCGAGCAGTACTTC
.,TRBV7-2,13,.,TRBJ1-4,CASGLQTNEKLFF,TGTGCCAGCGGCTTACAAACTAATGAAAAACTGTTTTTT
.,TRBV27,12,.,TRBJ1-2,CASSFEGVGYTF,TGTGCCAGCAGTTTCGAAGGGGTTGGCTACACCTTC
.,TRBV18,14,TRBD1,TRBJ2-7,CASSPRQGTYEQYF,TGTGCCAGCTCACCTCGACAGGGAACCTACGAGCAGTACTTC
.,TRBV12-5,11,.,TRBJ1-4,CASGFNEKLFF,TGTGCTAGTGGTTTCAATGAAAAACTGTTTTTT
few,TRBV4-3,15,.,TRBJ2-7,CASSQGWGSSYEQYF,TGCGCCAGCAGCCAAGGCTGGGGGAGTTCCTACGAGCAGTACTTC
.,TRBV11-1,16,TRBD1,TRBJ2-2,CASSSGTGTNTGELFF,TGTGCCAGCAGCTCCGGGACAGGGACTAACACCGGGGAGCTGTTTTTT
.,TRBV6-5,14,TRBD2,TRBJ2-7,CASSFSGGAEEQYF,TGTGCCAGCAGCTTTAGCGGGGGGGCTGAAGAGCAGTACTTC
.,TRBV5-5,13,.,TRBJ1-5,CASSPRSNQPQHF,TGTGCCAGCAGCCCCAGGAGCAATCAGCCCCAGCATTTT
.,TRBV4-1,21,.,TRBJ1-1,CASSFSPTRSDSSSMNTEAFF,TGCGCCAGCAGCTTTTCACCCACTAGATCGGACAGCTCGTCAATGAACACTGAAGCTTTCTTT
.,TRBV6-1,11,.,TRBJ2-7,CASEGVHEQYF,TGTGCCAGCGAGGGGGTACACGAGCAGTACTTC
.,TRBV7-2,15,TRBD2,TRBJ2-2,CASSLSSGTPGELFF,TGTGCCAGCAGCTTATCTAGCGGGACCCCCGGGGAGCTGTTTTTT
.,TRBV10-3,14,TRBD1,TRBJ1-5,CATTGGAGNQPQHF,TGTGCCACCACAGGGGGCGCGGGCAATCAGCCCCAGCATTTT
.,TRBV7-7,15,.,TRBJ2-1,CASSFSSDPRYEQFF,TGTGCCAGCAGCTTTTCTAGCGATCCCCGGTATGAGCAGTTCTTC
.,TRBV7-2,14,TRBD1,TRBJ2-1,CASSSLTGGSEQFF,TGTGCCAGCAGCTCCCTGACAGGGGGCAGTGAGCAGTTCTTC
.,TRBV30,12,.,TRBJ2-5,CAGEGGGETQYF,TGTGCCGGGGAGGGGGGCGGTGAGACCCAGTACTTC
.,TRBV6-5,14,TRBD1,TRBJ1-1,CASSYQGAKTEAFF,TGTGCCAGCAGTTACCAGGGGGCTAAAACTGAAGCTTTCTTT
.,TRBV5-8,15,TRBD1,TRBJ2-1,CASSFGQGYYNEQFF,TGTGCCAGCAGCTTCGGACAGGGCTACTACAATGAGCAGTTCTTC
.,TRBV19,14,TRBD1,TRBJ1-2,CASSIPQGDYGYTF,TGTGCCAGTAGTATACCTCAGGGGGACTATGGCTACACCTTC
few,TRBV19,14,.,TRBJ1-4,CASRSVQGNEKLFF,TGTGCCAGTAGATCAGTGCAGGGAAATGAAAAACTGTTTTTT
.,TRBV6-1,15,TRBD2,TRBJ2-5,CASSATGTSGETQYF,TGTGCCAGCAGTGCCACCGGGACTAGCGGGGAGACCCAGTACTTC
.,TRBV28,15,TRBD2,TRBJ2-1,CASRSGTSGRREQFF,TGTGCCAGCAGATCCGGGACTAGCGGGAGACGTGAGCAGTTCTTC
.,TRBV12-2,15,.,TRBJ2-7,CASRLGSPGGYEQYF,TGTGCAAGTCGCTTAGGATCCCCAGGGGGCTACGAGCAGTACTTC
few,TRBV14,12,.,TRBJ1-2,CASSRDGYGYTF,TGTGCCAGCAGCCGGGACGGTTATGGCTACACCTTC
.,TRBV5-1,15,TRBD1,TRBJ2-1,CASSLGTGEYNEQFF,TGCGCCAGCAGCTTAGGGACAGGGGAATACAATGAGCAGTTCTTC
.,TRBV15,15,.,TRBJ1-2,CATSRGAGQGYGYTF,TGTGCCACCAGCAGAGGCGCAGGGCAAGGGTACGGCTACACCTTC
.,TRBV2,16,TRBD2,TRBJ2-1,CASTRWGLAGYNEQFF,TGTGCCAGCACCCGATGGGGACTAGCGGGGTACAATGAGCAGTTCTTC
.,TRBV25-1,12,.,TRBJ1-2,CASSDPGRGYTF,TGTGCCAGCAGTGACCCTGGACGCGGCTACACCTTC